This entry lists 30 T cell receptor beta chains sequenced from one sample in a study of cytomegalovirus exposure and HLA in healthy donors. 60 Vbeta and 13 Jbeta primers were used in PCR. TCRdb's table, derived via immunoSEQ multiplex PCR, lists solely in-frame clones and lacks some. The table shows about 35,000 clones, with 80% occurring only once. The sample consisted of PBMCs. These receptors originate from a male donor in good health and CMV-seronegative.

This clone was counted a few times. The chain is built from TRBV6-5 and TRBJ2-7, with 8 bases lining up with TRBD1. The V gene end was trimmed by 5 bases and the J gene end by 2 bases; junction bases not matched to a gene: 2. The germline CDR1 and CDR2 sequences are MNHEY and SVGAGI. The CDR3 extends over 13 amino acids. CDR3 protein: CASSGQGPYEQYF. The CDR3 bases are TGTGCCAGCAGTGGACAGGGCCCCTACGAGCAGTACTTC.

The V gene is TRBV2, the J gene TRBJ2-1; the D is unclear. Germline lookup yields CDR1 SNHLY and CDR2 FYNNEI. The CDR3 consists of 13 residues. V was cut by 7 bases and J by 3 bases, with 10 bases left in between. The CDR3 protein is CASKDFLYNEQFF. The CDR3 DNA is TGTGCCAGCAAAGACTTTCTCTACAATGAGCAGTTCTTC.

This clone was counted a single time. The V call is TRBV27, the J call TRBJ2-7; D remains ambiguous. CDR3 length: 14 residues. V was cut by 4 bases and J by 3 bases, with 13 bases left in between. Germline CDR1 MNHEY, CDR2 SMNVEV (reference sequence). CDR3 amino acids: CASSSPGPNYEQYF. The CDR3 bases are TGTGCCAGCAGTTCCCCAGGTCCCAACTACGAGCAGTACTTC.

V and J are TRBV13 and TRBJ2-7, with TRBD1 matching over 8 bases. CDR3 length: 15 residues. Germline loops: CDR1 PRHDT, CDR2 FYEKMQ (reference sequence). With V trimmed by 5 bases and J by 2 bases, 8 bases remained unmatched. CDR3 residues: CASSILQGEPYEQYF. CDR3 DNA sequence: TGTGCCAGCAGCATACTACAGGGGGAACCCTACGAGCAGTACTTC.

The chain joins TRBV7-9 to TRBJ1-2, with D perhaps TRBD1 (6 bases). Trimming stripped 1 base from V and 5 bases from J, with 11 bases between. Germline V gene lookup returns CDR1 SEHNR and CDR2 FQNEAQ (reference sequence). The length of the CDR3 is 14 residues. CDR3 in DNA: TGTGCCAGCAGCTTAGACAGGGATGGGTATGGCTACACCTTC. It yields the protein CASSLDRDGYGYTF.

The chain employs TRBV5-6 and TRBJ1-6, with D possibly TRBD1 on 5 matching bases. Trimming stripped 2 bases from V and 2 bases from J, with 17 bases between. From germline, CDR1 is SGHDT and CDR2 YYEEEE. The CDR3 sequence is 18 residues long. CDR3 sequence (DNA): TGTGCCAGCAGCTTTTGGAGTGTTCGGGGGACCTATAATTCACCCCTCCACTTT. Protein: CASSFWSVRGTYNSPLHF.

The chain has TRBV6-6 and TRBJ2-7, with TRBD2 matching 7 bases. The V gene end was trimmed by 4 bases and the J gene end by 4 bases; junction bases not matched to a gene: 10. Germline CDR1 and CDR2: MNHNY and SVGAGI (reference sequence). This CDR3 has 15 amino acids. For the CDR3, the DNA is TGTGCCAGCAGTTTTACGGGGGGTTATTTATACGAGCAGTACTTC. This codes for CASSFTGGYLYEQYF.

The rearrangement links TRBV5-6 to TRBJ2-1; 10 nucleotides agree with TRBD1. The CDR3 totals 16 residues. Germline values: CDR1 SGHDT, CDR2 YYEEEE. The junction had 8 bases not matched to a gene; V was cut back by 3 bases and J by 5 bases. CDR3 DNA sequence: TGTGCCAGCAGCTCCATAGACAGGGGGCTAAACAATGAGCAGTTCTTC. Protein sequence: CASSSIDRGLNNEQFF.

This clone has a handful of counts. The V call is TRBV25-1, the J call TRBJ2-1, with a possible D match to TRBD2 (6 bases). The CDR3 runs to 14 residues. V shed 0 bases and J shed 7 bases, with 10 bases lying between them. The germline CDR1 and CDR2 sequences are MGHDK and SYGVNS. As DNA, the CDR3 is TGTGCCAGCAGTGAATACCCGACTAGGAATGAGCAGTTCTTC. This translates into CASSEYPTRNEQFF.

This rearrangement joins TRBV27 to TRBJ2-5; a possible D gene is TRBD2 (5 bases). The CDR3 is 14 residues long. Germline loops: CDR1 MNHEY, CDR2 SMNVEV (reference sequence). V lost 2 bases, J lost 7 bases, and 14 bases lay in between. The CDR3 DNA reads as TGTGCCAGCAGTTTAAGCGGAGCCTGGGGGACCCAGTACTTC. Translation: CASSLSGAWGTQYF.

The chain couples TRBV18 to TRBJ2-7; 7 positions agree with TRBD1. Germline values: CDR1 KGHSH, CDR2 LQKENI. CDR3 length: 14 residues. V lost 1 base, J lost 5 bases, and 5 bases stayed unmatched. The CDR3 region has the DNA TGTGCCAGCTCACCACTAACAGGGGAGCACGAGCAGTACTTC. It encodes CASSPLTGEHEQYF. Full variable domain (missing parts from reference TRBV18 and TRBJ2-7): NAGVMQNPRHLVRRRGQEARLRCSPMKGHSHVYWYRQLPEEGLKFMVYLQKENIIDESGMPKERFSAEFPKEGPSILRIQQVVRGDSAAYFCASSPLTGEHEQYFGPGTRLTVT.

The chain joins TRBV30 to TRBJ1-4, with D unclear. Deletions cut 3 bases from V and 4 bases from J, with 9 bases between. This CDR3 contains 13 residues. Per the germline V gene, CDR1 is GTSNPN and CDR2 is SVGIG (reference sequence). As DNA, the CDR3 is TGTGCCTGGAGGGCGGGGTATAATGAAAAACTGTTTTTT. Protein product: CAWRAGYNEKLFF.

The gene calls are TRBV18 and TRBJ2-5; TRBD1 matches 9 bases. CDR1 KGHSH and CDR2 LQKENI come from the germline V gene. CDR3 length: 16 residues. V lost 3 bases and J lost 3; bases outside the gene matches: 8. The CDR3 nucleotides are TGTGCCAGCTCACCGGGCCCAGGACAGGGGAAAGAGACCCAGTACTTC. This translates into CASSPGPGQGKETQYF.

The chain has TRBV19 and TRBJ1-5; tentative D call: TRBD1 (6 bases). CDR1 is LNHDA and CDR2 is SQIVND in the germline V gene (reference sequence). The CDR3 loop spans 16 amino acids. Trimming removed 6 bases at V and 9 bases at J, with 24 bases between. CDR3: CASSGTGTPADRPQHF. In DNA, the CDR3 is TGTGCCAGTAGCGGGACCGGGACACCGGCCGATCGGCCCCAGCATTTT.

This chain connects TRBV21-1 to TRBJ1-1; the D call TRBD1 from the table was never checked on the DNA. TRBV21-1 is labeled a pseudogene. This CDR3 comprises 15 residues. CDR3 DNA: TGTGCCAGCAGCAAAGGGGCAGGGAAGAACACTGAAGCTTTCTTT. It encodes CASSKGAGKNTEAFF.

J is TRBJ2-7 and V is TRBV7-9; no clear D gene. This CDR3 contains 12 residues. V lost 1 base, J lost 6 bases, and 7 bases lay in between. The germline V gene encodes CDR1 SEHNR and CDR2 FQNEAQ (reference sequence). This CDR3 is CASSLGHPEQYF. The DNA of the CDR3 is TGTGCCAGCAGCTTAGGTCATCCCGAGCAGTACTTC.

The V and J genes are TRBV7-6 and TRBJ1-2; no clear D gene. The CDR3 length is 13 residues. Germline V lookup: CDR1 SGHVS, CDR2 FNYEAQ. Trimming cost V 1 base and J 4 bases, with 7 bases left between them. Here the CDR3 DNA reads TGTGCCAGCAGCTTAGAAAACTTCTATGGCTACACCTTC. As protein: CASSLENFYGYTF.

The genes are TRBV4-1 and TRBJ1-6, with D possibly being TRBD1 (6 bases). V was trimmed by 6 bases and J by 11 bases, leaving 20 bases between them. The CDR3 runs to 15 residues. Germline assignment: CDR1 MGHRA and CDR2 YSYEKL. The CDR3 protein is CASSPRQDSITPLHF. As DNA, the CDR3 is TGCGCCAGCAGTCCAAGACAGGACAGCATTACACCCCTCCACTTT.

The chain has TRBV4-2 and TRBJ2-1, with D possibly TRBD1 on 5 matching bases. The CDR3 runs to 14 residues. Between the trimmed V and J ends, which lost 0 bases and 8 bases, there was a span of 11 bases. The germline CDR1 and CDR2 sequences are LGHNA and YNFKEQ. CDR3 amino acids: CASSQDGLGDEQFF. CDR3 sequence (DNA): TGTGCCAGCAGCCAAGATGGGCTAGGGGATGAGCAGTTCTTC.

Notes on this clone: This specimen includes other DNA sequences encoding the same CDR3. The chain has TRBV2 and TRBJ2-3; no reliable D call. V lost 5 bases and J 2 bases, leaving 2 bases between the germline ends. Germline CDR1 is SNHLY and CDR2 is FYNNEI. This CDR3 region has 11 residues. The CDR3: CASSYTDTQYF. The CDR3 bases are TGTGCCAGCAGTTACACAGATACGCAGTATTTT. Using reference TRBV2 and TRBJ2-3 for the parts outside the CDR3, the full variable domain is EPEVTQTPSHQVTQMGQEVILRCVPISNHLYFYWYRQILGQKVEFLVSFYNNEISEKSEIFDDQFSVERPDGSNFTLKIRSTKLEDSAMYFCASSYTDTQYFGPGTRLTVL.

This rearrangement joins TRBV28 to TRBJ2-1; unclear D gene. Germline-derived CDR1 and CDR2 are MDHEN and SYDVKM. Between the trimmed V and J ends, which lost 3 bases and 1 base, there was a span of 7 bases. This CDR3 contains 14 residues. CDR3 in DNA: TGTGCCAGCAGTTTTCAGGAATCCTACAATGAGCAGTTCTTC. This gives the protein CASSFQESYNEQFF.

In this sample, this clone turned up once. The chain has TRBV6-5 and TRBJ1-1; a weak D match, TRBD1 (5 bases). CDR3 size: 14 residues. V gave up 6 bases and J gave up 7 bases, with 18 bases separating them. Germline CDR1 and CDR2: MNHEY and SVGAGI. DNA of the CDR3: TGTGCCAGCAGCCCGTACCCGGGGGTAGATGAAGCTTTCTTT. It encodes CASSPYPGVDEAFF.

The chain combines TRBV7-9 with TRBJ1-4; maybe TRBD1 (5 bases). In germline, CDR1 is SEHNR, CDR2 FQNEAQ (reference sequence). The V gene lost 5 bases and the J gene lost 10 bases, with 14 bases spanning the gap. This CDR3 contains 13 residues. This chain's CDR3 is CASSTTGMGKLFF. CDR3 nucleotides: TGTGCCAGCAGCACCACAGGAATGGGAAAACTGTTTTTT.

The chain combines TRBV13 with TRBJ2-7; the match to TRBD1 covers 8 bases. Germline CDR1 is PRHDT and CDR2 is FYEKMQ (reference sequence). V was pared by 5 bases and J by 6 bases, with 12 bases of the junction left unmatched. This CDR3 spans 15 amino acids. CDR3 residues: CASSEGQGAPGEQYF. The CDR3 DNA reads TGTGCCAGCAGCGAGGGCCAGGGGGCGCCTGGCGAGCAGTACTTC. The full variable domain, its missing parts supplied by reference TRBV13 and TRBJ2-7, is AAGVIQSPRHLIKEKRETATLKCYPIPRHDTVYWYQQGPGQDPQFLISFYEKMQSDKGSIPDRFSAQQFSDYHSELNMSSLELGDSALYFCASSEGQGAPGEQYFGPGTRLTVT.

In nucleotides, the CDR3 is TGTGCCAGCACCCCCACAGGGAACTATGGCTACACCTTC. Residues: CASTPTGNYGYTF. The V and J genes are TRBV7-2 and TRBJ1-2; D may be TRBD1 (6 bases). CDR1 is SGHTA and CDR2 is FQGNSA in the germline V gene. The CDR3 runs to 13 residues. Trimming left V 7 bases short and J 2 bases short, with 11 bases between.

V and J are TRBV5-1 and TRBJ2-1; 7 positions agree with TRBD2. The CDR3 spans 16 residues. In germline, CDR1 is SGHRS, CDR2 YFSETQ. The J segment lost 0 bases and the V segment lost 3 bases, leaving 6 bases of the junction unmatched. For the CDR3, the DNA is TGCGCCAGCAGCTGGTCTAGCGGTCACTCCTACAATGAGCAGTTCTTC. This translates into CASSWSSGHSYNEQFF.

The rearrangement uses TRBV20-1 and TRBJ2-1; D is unclear. CDR1 is DFQATT and CDR2 is SNEGSKA in the germline V gene (reference sequence). The V end lost 4 bases, the J end lost 9 bases, and 10 bases lay between the germline ends. This CDR3 is 11 amino acids long. CDR3 region: CSAKNPGEQFF. In nucleotides, the CDR3 is TGCAGTGCTAAGAACCCGGGTGAGCAGTTCTTC.

This clone has a handful of counts. The J gene is TRBJ1-6, the V gene TRBV5-6, with D uncertain. The V end was cut by 5 bases, the J end by 4 bases, with 16 bases between. The germline V gene has CDR1 SGHDT and CDR2 YYEEEE. The CDR3 length is 16 residues. The CDR3 bases are TGTGCCAGCAGGGCTGACTACACCCTATATAATTCACCCCTCCACTTT. It yields the protein CASRADYTLYNSPLHF.

In regard to this clone: Germline and junction disagree at one end, which may indicate a read error. The chain couples TRBV7-9 to TRBJ1-2; a possible D gene is TRBD1 (6 bases). The CDR3 loop spans 12 amino acids. CDR1 is SEHNR and CDR2 is FQNEAQ in the germline V gene (reference sequence). CDR3 residues: CSSSSTGYGYTF. The CDR3 DNA sequence: TGTTCCAGCAGCTCGACAGGCTATGGCTACACCTTC.

The V gene is TRBV27, the J gene TRBJ2-1, with 13 bases fitting TRBD2. With 5 bases clipped from V and 7 bases from J, the junction kept 5 bases outside the gene matches. The germline gives CDR1 MNHEY, CDR2 SMNVEV (reference sequence). The CDR3 is made up of 15 amino acids. DNA of the CDR3: TGTGCCAGCAGTGATCCGGGACTAGCGGGAAATGAGCAGTTCTTC. Translation: CASSDPGLAGNEQFF.